Following are 30 T cell receptor beta chains from one sample sequenced in a study of blood T cell repertoires in COVID-19. Clones were read by immunoSEQ multiplex PCR, and TCRdb kept only the in-frame ones, dropping some. The sample includes some 430,000 clones, 90% of them seen just once. The sequenced sample was PBMCs or T cells enriched from blood (not recorded which). The receptors come from a man younger than 30 who had recovered from COVID-19.

The rearrangement uses TRBV27 and TRBJ1-6; D unclear. The CDR3 sequence is 13 residues long. The V end was cut by 3 bases, the J end by 6 bases, with 6 bases between. From germline, CDR1 is MNHEY and CDR2 SMNVEV (reference sequence). CDR3 loop: CASSFELNSPLHF. CDR3 in DNA: TGTGCCAGCAGTTTCGAACTTAATTCACCCCTCCACTTT.

The genes are TRBV29-1 and TRBJ2-5; 10 bases fit TRBD1. V was clipped by 6 bases and J by 5 bases; unmatched bases: 3. Germline V CDR1 and CDR2: SQVTM, ANQGSEA. This CDR3 region has 12 residues. The DNA of the CDR3 is TGCAGCGTAGACAGGGGGCGGGAGACCCAGTACTTC. Amino acids: CSVDRGRETQYF.

The chain employs TRBV6-5 and TRBJ1-5; weak D call: TRBD1 (5 bases). Germline CDR1 is MNHEY and CDR2 is SVGAGI. This CDR3 is 16 amino acids long. Trimming stripped 4 bases from V and 3 bases from J, with 16 bases between. CDR3 residues: CASSSRQSATNQPQHF. The DNA of the CDR3 is TGTGCCAGCAGTTCACGACAGTCTGCGACCAATCAGCCCCAGCATTTT.

The V call is TRBV4-2, the J call TRBJ1-2, with no clear D. Germline V lookup: CDR1 LGHNA, CDR2 YNFKEQ. V lost 2 bases, J lost 0 bases, and 10 bases lay in between. This CDR3 has 15 residues. The CDR3 reads CASSQPMGANYGYTF. In DNA form, the CDR3 reads TGTGCCAGCAGCCAACCAATGGGAGCTAACTATGGCTACACCTTC.

V is TRBV5-1 and J is TRBJ2-7; TRBD2 is a possible D gene (6 bases). The CDR3 runs to 15 residues. Per germline, CDR1 SGHRS and CDR2 YFSETQ. Trimming stripped 0 bases from V and 0 bases from J, with 10 bases between. The CDR3 sequence: CASSLGGVSSYEQYF. CDR3 nucleotide sequence: TGCGCCAGCAGCTTGGGCGGGGTCAGCTCCTACGAGCAGTACTTC.

This clone occurred once. This chain joins TRBV5-4 and TRBJ1-2, with a possible D match to TRBD1 (5 bases). This CDR3 region has 13 residues. The germline V gene encodes CDR1 SGHNT and CDR2 YYREEE (reference sequence). V was shortened by 5 bases and J by 8 bases, with 16 bases between the two germline ends. The CDR3 reads CASSFDSRGGYTF. The DNA of the CDR3 is TGTGCCAGCAGTTTCGACAGTCGTGGAGGCTACACCTTC.

This chain joins TRBV9 and TRBJ1-1, with D perhaps TRBD1 (5 bases). The germline gives CDR1 SGDLS, CDR2 YYNGEE. The CDR3 has 17 residues. V was shortened by 0 bases and J by 4 bases, with 19 bases between the two germline ends. The CDR3: CASSVGPRGGAGTEAFF. CDR3 nucleotides: TGTGCCAGCAGCGTAGGGCCCCGGGGAGGGGCGGGCACTGAAGCTTTCTTT.

This chain links TRBV5-1 with TRBJ1-1; 11 bases map to TRBD1. The CDR3 consists of 17 residues. Per germline, CDR1 SGHRS and CDR2 YFSETQ. J was trimmed by 0 bases and V by 0 bases; bases with no gene match: 4. The CDR3 protein is CASSLGGTGGMNTEAFF. CDR3 nucleotide sequence: TGCGCCAGCAGCTTGGGCGGGACAGGGGGGATGAACACTGAAGCTTTCTTT. The full variable domain, its missing parts supplied by reference TRBV5-1 and TRBJ1-1, is KAGVTQTPRYLIKTRGQQVTLSCSPISGHRSVSWYQQTPGQGLQFLFEYFSETQRNKGNFPGRFSGRQFSNSRSEMNVSTLELGDSALYLCASSLGGTGGMNTEAFFGQGTRLTVV.

CDR3 bases: TGCAGCGTGGACTCAGAAGCTTTCTTT. This codes for CSVDSEAFF. The chain has TRBV29-1 and TRBJ1-1; no reliable D call. V lost 6 bases, J lost 8 bases, and 7 bases lay in between. The CDR3 is made up of 9 amino acids. Germline V gives CDR1 SQVTM, CDR2 ANQGSEA.

This chain links TRBV19 with TRBJ1-5; TRBD1 agrees at 7 bases. There are 14 residues in the CDR3. The V and J ends lost 4 bases and 5 bases, in that order; junction bases with no gene match: 5. In germline, CDR1 is LNHDA, CDR2 SQIVND (reference sequence). CDR3 DNA sequence: TGTGCCAGTAGTAATAGACAGGGTGATCAGCCCCAGCATTTT. Its translation: CASSNRQGDQPQHF.

This chain links TRBV5-4 with TRBJ2-7, with TRBD2 identical over 7 bases. The CDR3 extends over 15 amino acids. Germline V gene sequence: CDR1 SGHNT, CDR2 YYREEE (reference sequence). With 4 bases clipped from V and 5 bases from J, the junction kept 12 bases outside the gene matches. CDR3 bases: TGTGCCAGCAGCCCGGGGATTGGACTAGAGAACGAGCAGTACTTC. Residues: CASSPGIGLENEQYF.

The chain recombines TRBV6-5 with TRBJ1-4, with D unresolved. Germline CDR1 is MNHEY and CDR2 is SVGAGI. The germline V and J ends were trimmed by 2 bases and 7 bases, with 14 bases remaining between them. The length of the CDR3 is 15 residues. For the CDR3, the DNA is TGTGCCAGCAGTTACGGAACGGGATGGGGTGAAAAACTGTTTTTT. Translated: CASSYGTGWGEKLFF.

The CDR3 coding sequence is TGTGCCAGCAGCCAAGATAACAGACCCACCGGGGAGCTGTTTTTT. This codes for CASSQDNRPTGELFF. J is TRBJ2-2 and V is TRBV3-1 (or the pseudogene TRBV3-2); D is unresolved. This CDR3 spans 15 amino acids. Trimming stripped 0 bases from V and 4 bases from J, with 9 bases between. Per the germline V gene, CDR1 is LGHDT and CDR2 is YNNKEL (reference sequence).

This rearrangement joins TRBV19 to TRBJ2-2, with D hard to call. The CDR3 runs 15 residues. With 7 bases removed from V and 2 bases from J, the gap between germline ends came to 14 bases. Germline lookup yields CDR1 LNHDA and CDR2 SQIVND (reference sequence). In nucleotides, the CDR3 is TGTGCCAGTACCCCGCTGGCAAAAAACACCGGGGAGCTGTTTTTT. Encoded protein: CASTPLAKNTGELFF.

The chain recombines TRBV28 with TRBJ1-5; D ambiguous. The CDR3 runs to 12 residues. From germline, CDR1 is MDHEN and CDR2 SYDVKM. The V and J ends lost 4 bases and 10 bases respectively, with 11 bases between them. CDR3 region: CASSSERRPQHF. DNA of the CDR3: TGTGCCAGCAGTTCAGAGCGTCGACCCCAGCATTTT. The whole variable domain, filled in from reference TRBV28 and TRBJ1-5, reads DVKVTQSSRYLVKRTGEKVFLECVQDMDHENMFWYRQDPGLGLRLIYFSYDVKMKEKGDIPEGYSVSREKKERFSLILESASTNQTSMYLCASSSERRPQHFGDGTRLSIL.

The V and J genes are TRBV7-9 and TRBJ2-3; D is undetermined. The CDR3 extends over 9 amino acids. CDR1 is SEHNR, CDR2 FQNEAQ, per germline (reference sequence). V lost 7 bases, J lost 12 bases, and 8 bases lay in between. The CDR3 region is CASNSPQYF. The DNA of the CDR3 is TGTGCCAGCAACAGTCCACAGTATTTT.

The chain is built from TRBV19 and TRBJ1-5; D is unclear. The CDR3 extends over 14 amino acids. Germline V gives CDR1 LNHDA, CDR2 SQIVND (reference sequence). V lost 5 bases, J lost 2 bases, and 10 bases lay in between. The CDR3 DNA reads as TGTGCCAGTAGTGAGGTCAGCGGCAATCAGCCCCAGCATTTT. Its protein product is CASSEVSGNQPQHF.

The chain uses TRBV12-2 and TRBJ1-6; the table's D gene call, TRBD1, was not cross checked with the DNA. TRBV12-2 is tagged as a pseudogene. This CDR3 is built from 15 residues. Written as DNA, the CDR3 is TGTGCAAGTCGCCACCGGGACAGGGGTAATTCACCCCTCCACTTT. Translated, it gives CASRHRDRGNSPLHF.

This clone was counted only a few times. The chain recombines TRBV11-3 with TRBJ1-5; possible D gene TRBD1, 6 bases. The CDR3 totals 16 residues. The germline V and J ends were trimmed by 5 bases and 0 bases, with 14 bases remaining between them. Germline assignment: CDR1 SGHNT and CDR2 YENEEA. This CDR3 reads CASSKGWTDSNQPQHF. Written as DNA, the CDR3 is TGTGCCAGCAGCAAAGGGTGGACAGATAGCAATCAGCCCCAGCATTTT.

The gene calls are TRBV10-3 and TRBJ1-2; 12 bases are shared with TRBD1. This CDR3 region has 13 residues. J lost 6 bases, V lost 10 bases, and 6 bases had no gene match. Germline V gene data show CDR1 as ENHRY and CDR2 as SYGVKD. This chain's CDR3 is CATGQGASDGYTF. The CDR3 region has the DNA TGTGCCACGGGACAGGGGGCTTCAGATGGCTACACCTTC.

The V call is TRBV5-1, the J call TRBJ2-7, with D possibly TRBD2 on 6 matching bases. This CDR3 comprises 11 residues. Deletions cut 7 bases from V and 6 bases from J, with 11 bases between. Germline-derived CDR1 and CDR2 are SGHRS and YFSETQ. CDR3 amino acids: CASSGVSEQYF. For the CDR3, the DNA is TGCGCCAGCTCGGGAGTTAGCGAGCAGTACTTC.

The rearrangement links TRBV7-2 to TRBJ2-2; D is perhaps TRBD2 (5 bases). The CDR3 has 16 residues. Germline loops: CDR1 SGHTA, CDR2 FQGNSA. Trimming stripped 7 bases from V and 6 bases from J, with 21 bases between. The CDR3 bases are TGTGCCAGCAACGTAGAGGGAAGCTCAAGGGCCGGGGAGCTGTTTTTT. Its protein is CASNVEGSSRAGELFF.

The rearrangement links TRBV7-9 to TRBJ1-4; 10 nucleotides align to TRBD1. The CDR3 loop spans 17 amino acids. Germline values: CDR1 SEHNR, CDR2 FQNEAQ (reference sequence). V was pared by 1 base and J by 8 bases, with 10 bases of the junction left unmatched. DNA for the CDR3: TGTGCCAGCAGCTTAGGATGGGACGACAGGGGGCTGGAAAAACTGTTTTTT. It translates to CASSLGWDDRGLEKLFF.

The CDR3 DNA reads TGCAGCGTTGGGACTAGCGGGAGTTACAATGAGCAGTTCTTC. Protein: CSVGTSGSYNEQFF. The gene calls are TRBV29-1 and TRBJ2-1; 13 nucleotides line up with TRBD2. The CDR3 runs to 14 residues. Losses at the gene ends were 4 bases for V and 4 bases for J; bases not matched to a gene: 1. Germline lookup yields CDR1 SQVTM and CDR2 ANQGSEA.

CDR3 region: CASSAGQGRVETQYF. As DNA, the CDR3 is TGTGCCAGCAGCGCCGGACAGGGAAGGGTAGAGACCCAGTACTTC. The V gene is TRBV9, the J gene TRBJ2-5; 8 bases are a match to TRBD1. Germline loops: CDR1 SGDLS, CDR2 YYNGEE. The CDR3 has 15 residues. J was trimmed by 4 bases and V by 3 bases; bases with no gene match: 8.

This clone is a singleton in its sample. The chain carries TRBV6-5 and TRBJ1-2; TRBD1 is a possible D gene (6 bases). This CDR3 contains 14 residues. V lost 4 bases, J lost 5 bases, and 14 bases lay in between. Per germline, CDR1 MNHEY and CDR2 SVGAGI. The CDR3 DNA reads as TGTGCCAGCAGTTTAGACAGGTTCGGGTATGGCTACACCTTC. This gives the protein CASSLDRFGYGYTF.

The genes are TRBV6-4 and TRBJ2-1, with 11 bases lining up with TRBD2. The CDR3 runs 14 residues. The germline V gene has CDR1 MRHNA and CDR2 SNTAGT. The ends lost 2 bases at V and 6 bases at J; junction bases unmatched: 0. CDR3 residues: CASSDGTSGNEQFF. Here the CDR3 DNA reads TGTGCCAGCAGTGACGGGACTAGCGGCAATGAGCAGTTCTTC.

V gene TRBV5-1 combines with J gene TRBJ1-2, with 7 bases identical to TRBD1. V gave up 0 bases and J gave up 5 bases; unmatched junction bases: 7. Germline assignment: CDR1 SGHRS and CDR2 YFSETQ. The CDR3 loop spans 15 amino acids. The CDR3 bases are TGCGCCAGCAGCTTGGAAGGGGGCTTCATGTATGGCTACACCTTC. As protein: CASSLEGGFMYGYTF.

The chain links TRBV6-8 to TRBJ2-3, with 10 nucleotides matching TRBD2. The CDR3 is 14 residues long. Germline-derived CDR1 and CDR2 are MNHGY and SAAAGT. After removal of 7 bases from V and 3 bases from J, the junction contained 4 bases not matched to a gene. CDR3: CASIASGGTDTQYF. In DNA, the CDR3 is TGTGCCAGCATTGCTAGCGGGGGAACAGATACGCAGTATTTT.

The rearrangement uses TRBV4-1 and TRBJ2-1, with TRBD2 identical over 12 bases. The germline CDR1 and CDR2 sequences are MGHRA and YSYEKL. J was trimmed by 8 bases and V by 4 bases; bases with no gene match: 6. This CDR3 is 15 amino acids long. The CDR3 region has the DNA TGCGCCAGCAGCCTTCTAGCGGGGGGGCCCCATGAGCAGTTCTTC. Its protein is CASSLLAGGPHEQFF.